This T cell receptor (beta chain) derives from a study of metastatic and nonmetastatic thyroid tumors. Study summary: It was across blood and tumor or nodule tissue from malignant and benign thyroid patients that repertoires were compared.

This clone is medium-sized in the sample. Every patient underwent thyroid surgery untreated. Authors' methods: What underpinned the distant-metastasis classifier for papillary thyroid cancer was the set of CDR3 differences across clinicopathological groups. MiXCR reprocessed the PCR reads for TCRdb. The V and J calls follow TCRdb's processing rather than the paper's. The sample comprises about 38,000 clones, around half of which are singletons, and approximately 24% rests with the top ten. CDR3 length equals 14 residues. The germline V gene encodes CDR1 MNHNS and CDR2 SASEGT. V lost 4 bases and J lost 5; bases outside the gene matches: 3.

The sequenced sample was tumor tissue. The source of this sequence is a male donor with papillary thyroid cancer or a benign thyroid nodule (not recorded which). Some clones in this sample may be carry-over from other donors' samples. V gene TRBV6-1 combines with J gene TRBJ1-4, with TRBD1 matching 8 bases. The CDR3 DNA follows: TGTGCCAGCAGTGCGGGACAGGAAAATGAAAAACTGTTTTTT. Translated, it gives CASSAGQENEKLFF.